These T cell receptor beta chains were read from a single sample in a study of identical twins. Via MiXCR, TCRdb re-called the 5' RACE reads, giving one row per CDR3 protein. The sample carries about 220,000 distinct CDR3 sequences, 9.4% recorded once. Material: memory (CD45RO+) T cells sorted from blood. The receptors were sampled from a woman under 30 in good health. The CDR3 runs from the conserved cysteine through the conserved F or W. D genes are given only for firm matches. Clone size appears in some rows only: once, few, many, or a class for an expanded clone.

d_gene: TRBD1
abundance: few
j_gene: TRBJ1-6
v_gene: TRBV6-2/TRBV6-3
CDR3nt: TGTGCCAGCACGGGACAGGGGAATTCACCCCTCCACTTT
CDR3aa: CASTGQGNSPLHF

d_gene: NA
abundance: NA
j_gene: TRBJ1-2
v_gene: TRBV12-3/TRBV12-4
CDR3nt: TGTGCCAGCAGTTTAGGAGTACAGGGTCAAACCTACACCTTC
CDR3aa: CASSLGVQGQTYTF

d_gene: NA
abundance: few
j_gene: TRBJ2-1
v_gene: TRBV20-1
CDR3nt: TGCAGTGCTATTTATGGGGCCAGCGTAGGTGAGCAGTTCTTC
CDR3aa: CSAIYGASVGEQFF

d_gene: TRBD1
abundance: NA
j_gene: TRBJ2-2
v_gene: TRBV6-2/TRBV6-3
CDR3nt: TGTGCCAGCAGTTACTCGGGACAGGGGCTTAGCACCGGGGAGCTGTTTTTT
CDR3aa: CASSYSGQGLSTGELFF

d_gene: NA
abundance: few
j_gene: TRBJ2-3
v_gene: TRBV6-1
CDR3nt: TGTGCCAGCAGCAGGGTTAGCACAGATACGCAGTATTTT
CDR3aa: CASSRVSTDTQYF

d_gene: TRBD2
abundance: few
j_gene: TRBJ2-3
v_gene: TRBV18
CDR3nt: TGTGCCAGCTCACCCTGGGTAACTAGCGGAAGCACAGATACGCAGTATTTT
CDR3aa: CASSPWVTSGSTDTQYF

d_gene: TRBD1
abundance: NA
j_gene: TRBJ1-2
v_gene: TRBV3-1
CDR3nt: TGTGCCAGCAGCCAAGAAGGGACAGCTACTGACTTC
CDR3aa: CASSQEGTATDF

d_gene: TRBD2
abundance: NA
j_gene: TRBJ2-3
v_gene: TRBV18
CDR3nt: TGTGCCAGCTCACCACCGGGACTAGGCACAGATACGCAGTATTTT
CDR3aa: CASSPPGLGTDTQYF

d_gene: NA
abundance: NA
j_gene: TRBJ1-1
v_gene: TRBV10-3
CDR3nt: TGTGCCGTTAAAAGGGGAGCTCAGAACACTGAAGCTTTCTTT
CDR3aa: CAVKRGAQNTEAFF

d_gene: NA
abundance: few
j_gene: TRBJ1-2
v_gene: TRBV29-1
CDR3nt: TGCAGCGTTTCGACAGCAAAGGGCTTTGGCTACACCTTC
CDR3aa: CSVSTAKGFGYTF

d_gene: NA
abundance: NA
j_gene: TRBJ2-7
v_gene: TRBV2
CDR3nt: TGTGCCAGCAGCTCCTCTAGGCACGAGCAGTACTTC
CDR3aa: CASSSSRHEQYF

d_gene: NA
abundance: few
j_gene: TRBJ2-7
v_gene: TRBV7-2
CDR3nt: TGTGCCAGCAGCTTAGGCTCATTTCGTTACGAGCAGTACTTC
CDR3aa: CASSLGSFRYEQYF

d_gene: NA
abundance: NA
j_gene: TRBJ1-5
v_gene: TRBV6-1
CDR3nt: TGTGCCAGCAAATCTTCCCTTTCAGGGAAAATAAATCAGCCCCAGCATTTT
CDR3aa: CASKSSLSGKINQPQHF

d_gene: NA
abundance: many
j_gene: TRBJ2-7
v_gene: TRBV12-3/TRBV12-4
CDR3nt: TGTGCCAGCAGTTTCTCCCAGCGGATAACCTACGAGCAGTACTTC
CDR3aa: CASSFSQRITYEQYF

d_gene: NA
abundance: NA
j_gene: TRBJ2-7
v_gene: TRBV7-2
CDR3nt: TGTGCCAGCAGCTTAGATCGGGGGTGGGGTTACGAGCAGTACTTC
CDR3aa: CASSLDRGWGYEQYF

d_gene: TRBD1
abundance: NA
j_gene: TRBJ2-2
v_gene: TRBV6-1
CDR3nt: TGTGCCAGCAACCTTCAGGGGGCCACCGGGGAGCTGTTTTTT
CDR3aa: CASNLQGATGELFF

d_gene: TRBD2
abundance: many
j_gene: TRBJ2-7
v_gene: TRBV7-9
CDR3nt: TGTGCCAGCAGCTTTACTAGCGGATACGAGCAGTACTTC
CDR3aa: CASSFTSGYEQYF

d_gene: NA
abundance: few
j_gene: TRBJ1-1
v_gene: TRBV5-4
CDR3nt: TGTGCCAGCAGCTTGGGGGTGGAGAACACTGAAGCTTTCTTT
CDR3aa: CASSLGVENTEAFF

d_gene: TRBD2
abundance: NA
j_gene: TRBJ2-7
v_gene: TRBV5-1
CDR3nt: TGCGCCAGCAGCCCAAGTATAGCGGGGGCCTACGAGCAGTACTTC
CDR3aa: CASSPSIAGAYEQYF

d_gene: NA
abundance: NA
j_gene: TRBJ1-2
v_gene: TRBV20-1
CDR3nt: TGCAGTGCTAGAGACCAAACAGGGACCGGTGGCTACACCTTC
CDR3aa: CSARDQTGTGGYTF

d_gene: NA
abundance: NA
j_gene: TRBJ2-3
v_gene: TRBV6-1
CDR3nt: TGTGCCAGCAGTGTCCTTTACCCGGGGGGCACAGATACGCAGTATTTT
CDR3aa: CASSVLYPGGTDTQYF

d_gene: TRBD2
abundance: NA
j_gene: TRBJ2-4
v_gene: TRBV27
CDR3nt: TGTGCCAGCAGTCCACTCCTAAGACTAGCGGGAAAAAACATTCAGTACTTC
CDR3aa: CASSPLLRLAGKNIQYF

d_gene: TRBD1
abundance: many
j_gene: TRBJ2-5
v_gene: TRBV7-9
CDR3nt: TGTGCCAGCAGCCGTGGGACAGGTCAAGAGACCCAGTACTTC
CDR3aa: CASSRGTGQETQYF

d_gene: NA
abundance: once
j_gene: TRBJ2-1
v_gene: TRBV20-1
CDR3nt: TGCAGTCCTATGACCCCGAGCTCCTACAATGAGCAGTTCTTC
CDR3aa: CSPMTPSSYNEQFF

d_gene: NA
abundance: few
j_gene: TRBJ2-3
v_gene: TRBV12-3/TRBV12-4
CDR3nt: TGTGCCAGCAGTTGGGTGACAGATACGCAGTATTTT
CDR3aa: CASSWVTDTQYF

d_gene: NA
abundance: many
j_gene: TRBJ2-1
v_gene: TRBV5-1
CDR3nt: TGCGCCAGCAGCTTGTTCCACCGGGGGAATGAGCAGTTCTTC
CDR3aa: CASSLFHRGNEQFF

d_gene: NA
abundance: few
j_gene: TRBJ2-5
v_gene: TRBV20-1
CDR3nt: TGCAGTGCGATCCTCAGGGGATCAGGGGAGACCCAGTACTTC
CDR3aa: CSAILRGSGETQYF

d_gene: TRBD2
abundance: many
j_gene: TRBJ2-7
v_gene: TRBV3-1
CDR3nt: TGTGCCAGCAGCCGTCTAGCGGGAGAGTACGAGCAGTACTTC
CDR3aa: CASSRLAGEYEQYF

d_gene: NA
abundance: NA
j_gene: TRBJ1-2
v_gene: TRBV15
CDR3nt: TGTGCCACCAGCAGAGATCGACACGACTATGGCTACACCTTC
CDR3aa: CATSRDRHDYGYTF

d_gene: NA
abundance: NA
j_gene: TRBJ2-1
v_gene: TRBV25-1
CDR3nt: TGTGCCAGCAGTGCCTTGAGGGGGGGATACAATGAGCAGTTCTTC
CDR3aa: CASSALRGGYNEQFF

d_gene: NA
abundance: NA
j_gene: TRBJ1-1
v_gene: TRBV12-3/TRBV12-4
CDR3nt: TGTGCCAGCAGTTTATTTGCGAGAGAAACTTTCTTT
CDR3aa: CASSLFARETFF